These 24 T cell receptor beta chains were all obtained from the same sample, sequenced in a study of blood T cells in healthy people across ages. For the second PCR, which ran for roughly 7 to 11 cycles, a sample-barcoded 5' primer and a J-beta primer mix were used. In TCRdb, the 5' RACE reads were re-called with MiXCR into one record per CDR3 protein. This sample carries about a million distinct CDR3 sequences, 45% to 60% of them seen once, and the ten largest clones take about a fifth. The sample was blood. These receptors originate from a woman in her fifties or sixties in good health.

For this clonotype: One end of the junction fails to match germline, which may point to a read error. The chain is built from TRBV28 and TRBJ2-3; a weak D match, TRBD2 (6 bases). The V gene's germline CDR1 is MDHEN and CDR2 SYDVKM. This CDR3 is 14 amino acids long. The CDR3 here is CATRGGTSTDAQYF. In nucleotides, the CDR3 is TGTGCCACCCGAGGAGGCACTAGCACAGATGCGCAGTATTTT.

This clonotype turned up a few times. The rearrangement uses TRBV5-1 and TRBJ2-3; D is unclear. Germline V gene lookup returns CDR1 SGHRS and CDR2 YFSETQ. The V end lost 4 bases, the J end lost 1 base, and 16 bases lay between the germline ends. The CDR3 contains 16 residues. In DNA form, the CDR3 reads TGCGCCAGCAGCACATACCAGGCGACCGGCACAGATACGCAGTATTTT. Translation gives CASSTYQATGTDTQYF.

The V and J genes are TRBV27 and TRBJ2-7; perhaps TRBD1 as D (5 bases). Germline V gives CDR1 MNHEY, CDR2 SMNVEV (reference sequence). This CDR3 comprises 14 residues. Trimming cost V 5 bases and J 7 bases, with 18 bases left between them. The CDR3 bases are TGTGCCAGCAGTGATCGTAGGGGCAACTGGGAGCAGTACTTC. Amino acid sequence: CASSDRRGNWEQYF.

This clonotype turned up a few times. This CDR3 is CAIRGGSTDTQYF. CDR3 sequence (DNA): TGTGCCATCAGAGGCGGGTCCACAGATACGCAGTATTTT. This sequence joins TRBV10-3 and TRBJ2-3; tentatively, D is TRBD2 (5 bases). The ends were cut back, 6 bases at V and 2 bases at J, with 9 bases in the middle. Germline assignment: CDR1 ENHRY and CDR2 SYGVKD. CDR3 length: 13 amino acids.

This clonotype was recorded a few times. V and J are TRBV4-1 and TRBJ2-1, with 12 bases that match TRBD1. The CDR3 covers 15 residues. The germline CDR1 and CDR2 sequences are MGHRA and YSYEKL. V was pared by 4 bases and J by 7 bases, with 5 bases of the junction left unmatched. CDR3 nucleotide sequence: TGCGCCAGCAGCCCCCGGGACAGGGGGCTGAATGAGCAGTTCTTC. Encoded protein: CASSPRDRGLNEQFF.

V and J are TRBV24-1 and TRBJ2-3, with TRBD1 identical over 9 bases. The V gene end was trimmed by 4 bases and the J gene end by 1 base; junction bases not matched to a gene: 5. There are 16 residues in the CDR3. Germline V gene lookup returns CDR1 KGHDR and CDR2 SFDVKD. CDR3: CATSERTGVRTDTQYF. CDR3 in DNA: TGTGCCACCAGTGAAAGGACAGGGGTCCGCACAGATACGCAGTATTTT.

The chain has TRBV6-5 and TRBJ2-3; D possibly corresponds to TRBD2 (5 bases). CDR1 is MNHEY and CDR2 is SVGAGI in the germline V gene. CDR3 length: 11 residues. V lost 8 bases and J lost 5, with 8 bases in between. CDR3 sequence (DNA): TGTGCCAGCCAACGGGGAGATACGCAGTATTTT. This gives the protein CASQRGDTQYF.

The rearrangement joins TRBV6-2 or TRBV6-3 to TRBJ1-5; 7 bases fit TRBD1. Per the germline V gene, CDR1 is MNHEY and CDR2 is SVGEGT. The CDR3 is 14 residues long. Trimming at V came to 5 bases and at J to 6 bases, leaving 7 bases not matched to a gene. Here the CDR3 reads CASSASNRGQPQHF. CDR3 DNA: TGTGCCAGCAGTGCCTCTAACAGGGGTCAGCCCCAGCATTTT.

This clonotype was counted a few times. The CDR3 bases are TGTGCCAGCAGTTACGAGGGGGCGTCGTCCTACGAGCAGTACTTC. It codes for CASSYEGASSYEQYF. The V gene is TRBV6-5, the J gene TRBJ2-7; 7 bases fit TRBD1. V lost 2 bases, J lost 1 base, and 5 bases stayed unmatched. Germline values: CDR1 MNHEY, CDR2 SVGAGI. The CDR3 covers 15 residues.

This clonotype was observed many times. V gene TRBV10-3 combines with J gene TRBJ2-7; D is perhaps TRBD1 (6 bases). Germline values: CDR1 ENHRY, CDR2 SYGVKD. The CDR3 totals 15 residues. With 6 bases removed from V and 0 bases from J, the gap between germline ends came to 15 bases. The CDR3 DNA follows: TGTGCCATCAGCGGCGGACAGCCCAACTCCTACGAGCAGTACTTC. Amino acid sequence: CAISGGQPNSYEQYF.

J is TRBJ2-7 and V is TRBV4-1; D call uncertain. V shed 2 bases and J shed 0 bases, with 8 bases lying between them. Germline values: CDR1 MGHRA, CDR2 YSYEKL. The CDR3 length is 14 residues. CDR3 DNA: TGCGCCAGCAGCCAACAAGACATCTCCTACGAGCAGTACTTC. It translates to CASSQQDISYEQYF.

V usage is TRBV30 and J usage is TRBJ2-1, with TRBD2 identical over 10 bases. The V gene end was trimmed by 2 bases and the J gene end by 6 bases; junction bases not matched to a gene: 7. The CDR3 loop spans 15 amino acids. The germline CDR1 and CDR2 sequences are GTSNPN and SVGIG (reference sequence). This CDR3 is CAWSSLAGVGNEQFF. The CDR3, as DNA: TGTGCCTGGAGTTCTCTAGCGGGAGTAGGCAATGAGCAGTTCTTC.

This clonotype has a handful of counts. CDR3 nucleotide sequence: TGTGCCAGCAAAACGGATCGTGGGGCAGATACGCAGTATTTT. Its translation is CASKTDRGADTQYF. The J gene is TRBJ2-3, the V gene TRBV28; D remains ambiguous. The CDR3 runs to 14 residues. CDR1 and CDR2 from the germline V gene are MDHEN and SYDVKM. Trimming cost V 7 bases and J 4 bases, with 15 bases left between them.

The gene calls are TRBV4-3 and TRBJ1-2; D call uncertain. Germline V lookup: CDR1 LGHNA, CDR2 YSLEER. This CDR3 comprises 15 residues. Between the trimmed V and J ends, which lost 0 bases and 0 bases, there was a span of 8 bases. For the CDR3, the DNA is TGCGCCAGCAGCCAAGAAGAAGGAGCTAACTATGGCTACACCTTC. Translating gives CASSQEEGANYGYTF.

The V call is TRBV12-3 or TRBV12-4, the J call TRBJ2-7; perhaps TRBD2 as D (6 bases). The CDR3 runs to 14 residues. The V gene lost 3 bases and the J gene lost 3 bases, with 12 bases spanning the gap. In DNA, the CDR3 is TGTGCCAGCAGTTTCACGGACGGGAGCTACGAGCAGTACTTC. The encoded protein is CASSFTDGSYEQYF.

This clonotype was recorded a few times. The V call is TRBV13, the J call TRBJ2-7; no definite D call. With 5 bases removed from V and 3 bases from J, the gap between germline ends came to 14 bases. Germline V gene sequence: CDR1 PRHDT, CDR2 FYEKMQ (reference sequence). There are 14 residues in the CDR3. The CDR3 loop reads CASSIVDHLYEQYF. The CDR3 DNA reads TGTGCCAGCAGCATCGTAGACCATCTCTACGAGCAGTACTTC.

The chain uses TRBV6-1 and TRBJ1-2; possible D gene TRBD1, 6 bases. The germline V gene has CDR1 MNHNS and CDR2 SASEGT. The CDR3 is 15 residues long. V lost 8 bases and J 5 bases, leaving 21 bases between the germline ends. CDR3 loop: CASWTGGQVPYGYTF. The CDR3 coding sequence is TGTGCCAGCTGGACTGGGGGCCAGGTACCATATGGCTACACCTTC.

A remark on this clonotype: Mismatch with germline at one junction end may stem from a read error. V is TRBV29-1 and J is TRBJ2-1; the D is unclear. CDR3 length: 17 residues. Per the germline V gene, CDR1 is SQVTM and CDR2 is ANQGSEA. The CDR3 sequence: CSVEAPGRFYTYSEQFF. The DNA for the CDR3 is TGCAGCGTTGAAGCTCCCGGGCGGTTTTACACTTACAGTGAGCAGTTCTTC.

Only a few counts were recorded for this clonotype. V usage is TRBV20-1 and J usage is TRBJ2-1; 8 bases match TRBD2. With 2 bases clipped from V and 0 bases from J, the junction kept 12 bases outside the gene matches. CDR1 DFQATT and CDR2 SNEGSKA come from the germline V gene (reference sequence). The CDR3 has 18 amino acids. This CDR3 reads CSARHRRTSGFSYNEQFF. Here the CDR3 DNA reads TGCAGTGCTAGACACCGTCGTACTAGCGGTTTCTCCTACAATGAGCAGTTCTTC.

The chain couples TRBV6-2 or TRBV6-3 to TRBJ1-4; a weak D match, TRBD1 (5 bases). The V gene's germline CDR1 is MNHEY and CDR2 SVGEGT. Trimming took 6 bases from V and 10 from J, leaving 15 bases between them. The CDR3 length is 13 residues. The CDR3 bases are TGTGCCAGCAGCTCCGTCGGGACCATAAAACTGTTTTTT. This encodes CASSSVGTIKLFF.

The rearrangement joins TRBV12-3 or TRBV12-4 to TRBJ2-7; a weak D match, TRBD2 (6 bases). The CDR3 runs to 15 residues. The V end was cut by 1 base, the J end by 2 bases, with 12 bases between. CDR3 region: CASSLGMTRTYEQYF. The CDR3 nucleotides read TGTGCCAGCAGTTTAGGGATGACTAGGACCTACGAGCAGTACTTC.

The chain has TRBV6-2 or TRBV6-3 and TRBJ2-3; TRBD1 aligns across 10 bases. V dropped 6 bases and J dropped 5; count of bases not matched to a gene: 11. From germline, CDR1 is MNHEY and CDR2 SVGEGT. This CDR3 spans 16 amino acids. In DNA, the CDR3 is TGTGCCAGCAGAAAATTCGACAGGGGGCGTGAAGATACGCAGTATTTT. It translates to CASRKFDRGREDTQYF.

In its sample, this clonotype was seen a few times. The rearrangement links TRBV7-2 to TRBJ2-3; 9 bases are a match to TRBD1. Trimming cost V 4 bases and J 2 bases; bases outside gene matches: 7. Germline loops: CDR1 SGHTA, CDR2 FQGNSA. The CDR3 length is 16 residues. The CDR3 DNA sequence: TGTGCCAGCAGCTATTCCGGGACAGGGCCCACAGATACGCAGTATTTT. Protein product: CASSYSGTGPTDTQYF.

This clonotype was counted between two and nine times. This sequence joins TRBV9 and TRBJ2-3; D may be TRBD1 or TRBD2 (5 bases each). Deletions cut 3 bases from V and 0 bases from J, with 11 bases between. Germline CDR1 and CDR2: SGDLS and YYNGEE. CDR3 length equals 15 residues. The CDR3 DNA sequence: TGTGCCAGCAGCGCCCGGGACGCGAGCACAGATACGCAGTATTTT. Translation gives CASSARDASTDTQYF.